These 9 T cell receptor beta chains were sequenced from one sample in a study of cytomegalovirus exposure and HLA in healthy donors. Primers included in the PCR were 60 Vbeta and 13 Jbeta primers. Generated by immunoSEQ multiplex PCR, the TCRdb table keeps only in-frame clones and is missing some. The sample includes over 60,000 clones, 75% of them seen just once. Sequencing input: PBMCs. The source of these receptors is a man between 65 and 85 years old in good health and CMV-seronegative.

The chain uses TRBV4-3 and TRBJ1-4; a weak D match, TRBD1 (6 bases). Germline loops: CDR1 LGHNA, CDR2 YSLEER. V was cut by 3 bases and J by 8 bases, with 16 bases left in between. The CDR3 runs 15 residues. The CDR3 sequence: CASSQAGGRWEKLFF. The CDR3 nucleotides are TGCGCCAGCAGCCAGGCGGGGGGGCGTTGGGAAAAACTGTTTTTT.

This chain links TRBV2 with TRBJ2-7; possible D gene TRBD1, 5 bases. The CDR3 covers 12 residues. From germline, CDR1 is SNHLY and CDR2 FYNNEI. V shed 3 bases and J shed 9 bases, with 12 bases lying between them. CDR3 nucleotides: TGTGCCAGCAGTGATGTGTTGCAGGGGCAGTACTTC. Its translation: CASSDVLQGQYF.

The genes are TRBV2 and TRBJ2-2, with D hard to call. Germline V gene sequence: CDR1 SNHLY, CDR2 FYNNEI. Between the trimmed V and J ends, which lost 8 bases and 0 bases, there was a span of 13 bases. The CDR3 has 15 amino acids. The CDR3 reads CASSESSANTGELFF. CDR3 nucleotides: TGTGCCAGCTCTGAATCCAGCGCGAACACCGGGGAGCTGTTTTTT.

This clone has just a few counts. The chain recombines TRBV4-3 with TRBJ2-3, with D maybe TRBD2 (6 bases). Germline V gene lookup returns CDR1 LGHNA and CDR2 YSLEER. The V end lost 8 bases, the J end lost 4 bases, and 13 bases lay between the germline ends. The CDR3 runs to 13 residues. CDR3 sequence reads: CASATTRSDTQYF. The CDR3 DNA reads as TGCGCCAGCGCAACGACTAGGTCAGATACGCAGTATTTT.

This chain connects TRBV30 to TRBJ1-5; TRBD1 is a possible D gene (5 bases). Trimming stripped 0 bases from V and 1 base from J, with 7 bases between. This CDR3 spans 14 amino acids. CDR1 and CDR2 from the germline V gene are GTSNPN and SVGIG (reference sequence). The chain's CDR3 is CAWSVKGSNQPQHF. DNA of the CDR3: TGTGCCTGGAGTGTCAAGGGGAGCAATCAGCCCCAGCATTTT.

The CDR3 protein is CASRAGTGNSPLHF. The CDR3 nucleotides are TGTGCCAGCAGAGCCGGGACAGGGAATTCACCCCTCCACTTT. The chain carries TRBV14 and TRBJ1-6, with 9 bases lining up with TRBD1. CDR1 and CDR2 from the germline V gene are SGHDN and FVKESK. This CDR3 contains 14 residues. V trimming: 6 bases; J trimming: 7 bases; junction bases outside the gene matches: 4.

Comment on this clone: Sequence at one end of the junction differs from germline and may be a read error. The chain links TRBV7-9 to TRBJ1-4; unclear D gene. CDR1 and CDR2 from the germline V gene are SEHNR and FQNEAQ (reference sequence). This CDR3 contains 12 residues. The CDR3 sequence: CSSSFPGEKLFF. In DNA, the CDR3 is TGTTCCAGCAGCTTCCCAGGTGAAAAACTGTTTTTT.

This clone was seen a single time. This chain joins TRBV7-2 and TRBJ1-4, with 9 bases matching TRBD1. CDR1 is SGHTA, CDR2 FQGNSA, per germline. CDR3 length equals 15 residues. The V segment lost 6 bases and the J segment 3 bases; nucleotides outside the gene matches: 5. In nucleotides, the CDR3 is TGTGCCAGCAGTAAACAGGGGGCCGCTAATGAAAAACTGTTTTTT. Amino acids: CASSKQGAANEKLFF.

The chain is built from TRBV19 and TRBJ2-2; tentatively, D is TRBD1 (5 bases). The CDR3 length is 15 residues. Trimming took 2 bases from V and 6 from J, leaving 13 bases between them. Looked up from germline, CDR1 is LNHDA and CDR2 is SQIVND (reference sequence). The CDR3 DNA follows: TGTGCCAGTAGTATAACCTCCCAGGGTCCCGGGGAGCTGTTTTTT. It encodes CASSITSQGPGELFF. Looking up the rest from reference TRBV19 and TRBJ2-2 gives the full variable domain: DGGITQSPKYLFRKEGQNVTLSCEQNLNHDAMYWYRQDPGQGLRLIYYSQIVNDFQKGDIAEGYSVSREKKESFPLTVTSAQKNPTAFYLCASSITSQGPGELFFGEGSRLTVL.